This T cell receptor beta chain was captured by sequencing in a study of blood T cell repertoires in COVID-19. Only in-frame clones appear in the TCRdb table, and some are missing; sequencing was by immunoSEQ multiplex PCR. The repertoire holds 110,000 to 150,000 clones, with more than 85% as singletons. The CDR3 is made up of 18 amino acids. Per germline, CDR1 MDHEN and CDR2 SYDVKM. Trimming removed 0 bases at V and 2 bases at J, with 17 bases between. The TCR comes from a man aged 55 to 70 with active or convalescent COVID-19. The sequenced material came from peripheral blood. The rearrangement joins TRBV28 to TRBJ1-5; a possible D gene is TRBD1 (6 bases). The CDR3 protein is CASSLWGQGFRGNQPQHF. Here the CDR3 DNA reads TGTGCCAGCAGTTTATGGGGCCAGGGGTTTCGCGGCAATCAGCCCCAGCATTTT.